The 6 T cell receptor beta chains presented below share a single source sample, sequenced in a study of technical replicates of blood from several donors. Generated by immunoSEQ multiplex PCR, the TCRdb table keeps only in-frame clones and is missing some. Here the sample spans about 79,000 clones, around 92% being singletons. The specimen was T cells isolated from PBMCs. The receptors were sampled from a human donor in good health. Some clones in this sample may be carry-over from other donors' samples.

V gene TRBV12-5 combines with J gene TRBJ2-3; D is perhaps TRBD2 (6 bases). V lost 7 bases to trimming and J lost 4 bases, with 18 bases between them. CDR3 length: 15 residues. The V gene's germline CDR1 is LGHNT and CDR2 FRNRAP. In DNA, the CDR3 is TGTGCTAGTGCCTTAGTTTCCTGGAGGGCAGATACGCAGTATTTT. This translates into CASALVSWRADTQYF. The full variable domain, its missing parts supplied by reference TRBV12-5 and TRBJ2-3, is DARVTQTPRHKVTEMGQEVTMRCQPILGHNTVFWYRQTMMQGLELLAYFRNRAPLDDSGMPKDRFSAEMPDATLATLKIQPSEPRDSAVYFCASALVSWRADTQYFGPGTRLTVL.

The chain links TRBV7-9 to TRBJ2-1; D possibly corresponds to TRBD2 (6 bases). The germline CDR1 and CDR2 sequences are SEHNR and FQNEAQ (reference sequence). With 3 bases removed from V and 0 bases from J, the gap between germline ends came to 9 bases. CDR3 length equals 15 residues. DNA for the CDR3: TGTGCCAGCAGCTTCCGGGGGAGCTCCTACAATGAGCAGTTCTTC. Translation gives CASSFRGSSYNEQFF. Supplemented by reference TRBV7-9 and TRBJ2-1, the full variable domain reads DTGVSQNPRHKITKRGQNVTFRCDPISEHNRLYWYRQTLGQGPEFLTYFQNEAQLEKSRLLSDRFSAERPKGSFSTLEIQRTEQGDSAMYLCASSFRGSSYNEQFFGPGTRLTVL.

The chain links TRBV30 to TRBJ1-2; D is uncertain. Germline V gene lookup returns CDR1 GTSNPN and CDR2 SVGIG (reference sequence). V lost 3 bases to trimming and J lost 4 bases, with 6 bases between them. CDR3 length: 11 residues. The DNA for the CDR3 is TGTGCCTGGAGGCGGCTCTATGGCTACACCTTC. It is translated as CAWRRLYGYTF.

This chain connects TRBV11-3 to TRBJ2-3, with D uncertain. CDR1 is SGHNT and CDR2 is YENEEA in the germline V gene. Trimming cost V 5 bases and J 0 bases, with 15 bases left between them. The CDR3 has 16 amino acids. CDR3 sequence: CASSAIPFTSTDTQYF. The CDR3 coding sequence is TGTGCCAGCAGCGCCATACCGTTCACTAGCACAGATACGCAGTATTTT.

V usage is TRBV4-1 and J usage is TRBJ2-5, with a weak D call TRBD2 (6 bases). The germline V gene encodes CDR1 MGHRA and CDR2 YSYEKL. Trimming stripped 8 bases from V and 4 bases from J, with 17 bases between. This CDR3 comprises 14 residues. CDR3 DNA: TGCGCCAGCCGTCTCGGGGGAAGCAGAGAGACCCAGTACTTC. The encoded protein is CASRLGGSRETQYF.

CDR3 sequence: CASSYPGQGYEQYF. CDR3 DNA: TGTGCCAGCAGCTATCCGGGACAGGGCTACGAGCAGTACTTC. The gene calls are TRBV7-2 and TRBJ2-7; the match to TRBD1 covers 9 bases. The CDR3 has 14 residues. CDR1 SGHTA and CDR2 FQGNSA come from the germline V gene. With 4 bases clipped from V and 3 bases from J, the junction kept 4 bases outside the gene matches.